The next 31 T cell receptor beta chains were all read from a single sample in a study of T cell responses to AZD1222 COVID-19 vaccine. Libraries were prepared by immunoSEQ multiplex PCR; TCRdb keeps only in-frame clonotypes and omits some of them. The sample has over 110,000 clones; about 90% are singletons. Sequenced here: peripheral blood, sampled 28 days after the second AZD1222 dose. The receptor source for this set is an adult who received the AZD1222 COVID-19 vaccine.

This sequence joins TRBV19 and TRBJ2-3, with D tentatively TRBD2 (6 bases). This CDR3 has 14 residues. Germline lookup yields CDR1 LNHDA and CDR2 SQIVND (reference sequence). Trimming took 3 bases from V and 4 from J, leaving 11 bases between them. CDR3 coding DNA: TGTGCCAGTAGTATCAGCGGGTTCGCAGATACGCAGTATTTT. It yields the protein CASSISGFADTQYF.

In DNA form, the CDR3 reads TGCGCCAGCGCCCCTCATACTCAAGGGGGGTCGGGCACTGAAGCTTTCTTT. Translating it yields CASAPHTQGGSGTEAFF. The chain is built from TRBV5-1 and TRBJ1-1, with a weak D call TRBD1 (6 bases). V shed 7 bases and J shed 4 bases, with 26 bases lying between them. Germline V gives CDR1 SGHRS, CDR2 YFSETQ. The CDR3 consists of 17 residues.

The chain employs TRBV19 and TRBJ2-1; D unclear. CDR1 is LNHDA and CDR2 is SQIVND in the germline V gene (reference sequence). The V end lost 5 bases, the J end lost 5 bases, and 7 bases lay between the germline ends. This CDR3 region has 12 residues. CDR3 loop: CASSASNNEQFF. Written as DNA, the CDR3 is TGTGCCAGTAGTGCCTCGAACAATGAGCAGTTCTTC.

This sequence joins TRBV11-2 and TRBJ2-1; TRBD2 might be the D (5 bases). V lost 2 bases, J lost 2 bases, and 13 bases lay in between. CDR1 is SGHAT and CDR2 is FQNNGV in the germline V gene. There are 16 residues in the CDR3. DNA for the CDR3: TGTGCCAGCAGCTTACCCGGGGTCGGGACCTACAATGAGCAGTTCTTC. Translating gives CASSLPGVGTYNEQFF.

The V and J genes are TRBV28 and TRBJ1-2, with D possibly being TRBD1 (6 bases). The CDR3 totals 14 residues. Trimming left V 2 bases short and J 3 bases short, with 10 bases between. The germline gives CDR1 MDHEN, CDR2 SYDVKM. CDR3 in amino acids: CASSLLRGDYGYTF. The CDR3 nucleotides are TGTGCCAGCAGTTTACTTAGGGGGGACTATGGCTACACCTTC.

The V call is TRBV25-1, the J call TRBJ1-1; perhaps TRBD1 as D (5 bases). Trimming shortened V by 7 bases and J by 6 bases, and 15 bases separated the two germline ends. The germline V gene has CDR1 MGHDK and CDR2 SYGVNS. This CDR3 has 13 residues. CDR3 region: CASTHEGPPEAFF. Here the CDR3 DNA reads TGTGCCAGCACCCATGAGGGGCCCCCTGAAGCTTTCTTT.

CDR3 sequence (DNA): TGTGCCAGTAGTATGGTAGCGGGGTCATACAATGAGCAGTTCTTC. Translation: CASSMVAGSYNEQFF. The genes are TRBV19 and TRBJ2-1; 8 nucleotides line up with TRBD2. The CDR3 has 15 amino acids. Germline V CDR1 and CDR2: LNHDA, SQIVND (reference sequence). With V trimmed by 3 bases and J by 4 bases, 5 bases remained unmatched.

The J gene is TRBJ2-3, the V gene TRBV19; 10 nucleotides match TRBD1. The CDR3 extends over 16 amino acids. Germline values: CDR1 LNHDA, CDR2 SQIVND (reference sequence). Germline trimming cut 0 bases from V and 14 bases from J; bases unmatched to any gene: 14. The CDR3 DNA reads as TGTGCCAGTAGTATAGATCCGTCGACAGGGGGCTCAGGGTTGTATTTT. It is translated as CASSIDPSTGGSGLYF.

The chain is built from TRBV9 and TRBJ1-1; the D gene is possibly TRBD1 (5 bases). With 0 bases removed from V and 4 bases from J, the gap between germline ends came to 10 bases. Germline V gives CDR1 SGDLS, CDR2 YYNGEE. The CDR3 is 14 residues long. The DNA for the CDR3 is TGTGCCAGCAGCGTAGTCTGGGGGAGCACTGAAGCTTTCTTT. It specifies CASSVVWGSTEAFF.

The rearrangement uses TRBV4-3 and TRBJ1-4; 9 bases fit TRBD1. The junction had 4 bases not matched to a gene; V was cut back by 3 bases and J by 5 bases. Germline lookup yields CDR1 LGHNA and CDR2 YSLEER. The CDR3 contains 15 residues. CDR3 in DNA: TGCGCCAGCAGCCAGACAGGGGGTTTAAATGAAAAACTGTTTTTT. Residues: CASSQTGGLNEKLFF.

The chain employs TRBV21-1 and TRBJ1-2; the table assigns TRBD1, which was not confirmed against the DNA. TRBV21-1 is termed a pseudogene. The CDR3 sequence is 14 residues long. The CDR3 spells CASSPGQGFCGYTF. The CDR3 DNA follows: TGTGCCAGCAGTCCGGGACAGGGGTTTTGTGGCTACACCTTC.

The gene calls are TRBV5-5 and TRBJ2-1; 10 bases match TRBD1. The CDR3 sequence is 16 residues long. Trimming at V came to 4 bases and at J to 8 bases, leaving 12 bases not matched to a gene. Germline lookup yields CDR1 SGHKS and CDR2 YYEKEE (reference sequence). CDR3 sequence reads: CASSLNPGQGTDEQFF. DNA of the CDR3: TGTGCCAGCAGCCTGAACCCGGGACAGGGGACCGATGAGCAGTTCTTC.

This chain connects TRBV19 to TRBJ1-1, with no clear D. The CDR3 covers 12 residues. Germline CDR1 is LNHDA and CDR2 is SQIVND (reference sequence). Trimming cost V 3 bases and J 8 bases, with 10 bases left between them. CDR3 sequence reads: CASSIGNWEAFF. The CDR3 DNA is TGTGCCAGTAGTATTGGTAACTGGGAAGCTTTCTTT.

This clone came up once. CDR3 sequence: CASSPKGEKLFF. The DNA of the CDR3 is TGTGCCAGTAGTCCCAAGGGGGAAAAACTGTTTTTT. The chain joins TRBV19 to TRBJ1-4; maybe TRBD1 (5 bases). From germline, CDR1 is LNHDA and CDR2 SQIVND (reference sequence). There are 12 residues in the CDR3. The V end lost 5 bases, the J end lost 8 bases, and 9 bases lay between the germline ends.

There are a few counts of this clone. The chain has TRBV4-1 and TRBJ2-3, with D hard to call. Trimming took 0 bases from V and 2 from J, leaving 12 bases between them. The CDR3 consists of 16 residues. In germline, CDR1 is MGHRA, CDR2 YSYEKL. The CDR3 here is CASSQDNRVSTDTQYF. The DNA for the CDR3 is TGCGCCAGCAGCCAAGATAACCGGGTATCCACAGATACGCAGTATTTT.

The V call is TRBV7-9, the J call TRBJ1-6; D is undetermined. V lost 6 bases and J lost 1, with 7 bases in between. This CDR3 is 14 amino acids long. Germline CDR1 and CDR2: SEHNR and FQNEAQ (reference sequence). CDR3 sequence (DNA): TGTGCCAGCAGTCCTCTGTCCTATAATTCACCCCTCCACTTT. Residues: CASSPLSYNSPLHF.

This clone was seen many times. The V call is TRBV6-6, the J call TRBJ1-5, with TRBD1 matching 9 bases. Germline CDR1 is MNHNY and CDR2 is SVGAGI (reference sequence). The CDR3 is 15 residues long. The J segment lost 7 bases and the V segment lost 5 bases, leaving 9 bases of the junction unmatched. The CDR3 loop is CASSRTGQGRQPQHF. The CDR3 coding sequence is TGTGCCAGCAGTAGAACGGGACAGGGAAGACAGCCCCAGCATTTT.

Worth noting for this clone: This sample includes further DNA sequences coding for the same CDR3. V and J are TRBV15 and TRBJ1-5; D call uncertain. Trimming left V 0 bases short and J 4 bases short, with 4 bases between. CDR1 LNHNV and CDR2 YYDKDF come from the germline V gene (reference sequence). The CDR3 is 13 amino acids. DNA of the CDR3: TGTGCCACCAGCAGAGAAGGAAATCAGCCCCAGCATTTT. This encodes CATSREGNQPQHF.

CDR3 residues: CAIGPDWGGYNEQFF. CDR3 nucleotide sequence: TGTGCCATAGGCCCGGACTGGGGGGGATACAATGAGCAGTTCTTC. V is TRBV10-3 and J is TRBJ2-1; the match to TRBD2 covers 7 bases. This CDR3 is built from 15 residues. Germline V lookup: CDR1 ENHRY, CDR2 SYGVKD. The V segment lost 9 bases and the J segment 4 bases; nucleotides outside the gene matches: 12.

The table lists this clone with a few counts. The CDR3 DNA is TGTGCCGCGGGGCTGAACACTGAAGCTTTCTTT. Its translation is CAAGLNTEAFF. This chain connects TRBV28 to TRBJ1-1; a possible D gene is TRBD1 (5 bases). Germline lookup yields CDR1 MDHEN and CDR2 SYDVKM. Trimming took 11 bases from V and 0 from J, leaving 7 bases between them. This CDR3 contains 11 residues. The complete variable domain, with remaining parts taken from reference TRBV28 and TRBJ1-1, reads DVKVTQSSRYLVKRTGEKVFLECVQDMDHENMFWYRQDPGLGLRLIYFSYDVKMKEKGDIPEGYSVSREKKERFSLILESASTNQTSMYLCAAGLNTEAFFGQGTRLTVV.

The chain couples TRBV7-9 to TRBJ1-1, with D hard to call. This CDR3 contains 12 residues. Germline CDR1 and CDR2: SEHNR and FQNEAQ (reference sequence). The V end was cut by 5 bases, the J end by 11 bases, with 15 bases between. CDR3 region: CASSTPAMEAFF. The CDR3 coding sequence is TGTGCCAGCAGCACCCCTGCGATGGAGGCTTTCTTT.

As DNA, the CDR3 is TGTGCCAGCAGCCCCCGGAGGACAGGGGGCGGTGGAAACACCATATATTTT. This codes for CASSPRRTGGGGNTIYF. The V and J genes are TRBV7-2 and TRBJ1-3; 11 bases are a match to TRBD1. Unmatched junction bases numbered 9, after V lost 5 bases and J lost 3 bases. From germline, CDR1 is SGHTA and CDR2 FQGNSA. The CDR3 covers 17 residues.

This chain connects TRBV5-8 to TRBJ2-7; TRBD1 aligns across 10 bases. The CDR3 loop spans 15 amino acids. The V segment lost 4 bases and the J segment 4 bases; nucleotides outside the gene matches: 8. The germline CDR1 and CDR2 sequences are SGHTS and YDEGEE. CDR3 DNA sequence: TGTGCCAGCAGCCCCGGGACAGGGGTGGAATACGAGCAGTACGTC. Translated, it gives CASSPGTGVEYEQYV.

The chain combines TRBV19 with TRBJ1-2; D is possibly TRBD1 (5 bases). Germline CDR1 LNHDA, CDR2 SQIVND (reference sequence). V lost 2 bases and J 7 bases, leaving 14 bases between the germline ends. CDR3 size: 14 residues. The CDR3 region has the DNA TGTGCCAGTAGTATAAGTGGGGCCGGGGTTGGCTACACCTTC. Amino acid sequence: CASSISGAGVGYTF.

This chain connects TRBV25-1 to TRBJ2-7; 8 bases agree with TRBD1. CDR3 length: 11 residues. V was pared by 7 bases and J by 6 bases, with 2 bases of the junction left unmatched. Germline CDR1 and CDR2: MGHDK and SYGVNS. The DNA for the CDR3 is TGTGCCAGCACTACAGGGGGCGAGCAGTACTTC. The encoded protein is CASTTGGEQYF.

The chain employs TRBV15 and TRBJ1-1, with D unresolved. Trimming took off 4 bases at V and 1 base at J, with 10 bases between the two ends. Germline loops: CDR1 LNHNV, CDR2 YYDKDF (reference sequence). The length of the CDR3 is 14 residues. CDR3 bases: TGTGCCACCAGCAATCGGGGAAGGAACACTGAAGCTTTCTTT. Its translation is CATSNRGRNTEAFF.

V and J are TRBV9 and TRBJ2-4, with D unresolved. Germline V lookup: CDR1 SGDLS, CDR2 YYNGEE. CDR3 length: 15 residues. V lost 0 bases to trimming and J lost 7 bases, with 14 bases between them. The CDR3 coding sequence is TGTGCCAGCAGCGTAGAAGCGTATCCCTGGAACATTCAGTACTTC. It specifies CASSVEAYPWNIQYF.

The rearrangement uses TRBV28 and TRBJ1-4, with 9 bases lining up with TRBD1. Germline V lookup: CDR1 MDHEN, CDR2 SYDVKM. The CDR3 spans 15 residues. With V trimmed by 8 bases and J by 8 bases, 12 bases remained unmatched. The CDR3 spells CASLGPGQGGEKLFF. CDR3 in DNA: TGTGCCAGCCTCGGGCCGGGACAGGGTGGAGAAAAACTGTTTTTT.

V is TRBV4-1 and J is TRBJ2-2; TRBD2 matches at 10 bases. The CDR3 runs to 20 residues. V shed 0 bases, J shed 5 bases, and the junction held 15 bases outside the gene matches. Germline CDR1 and CDR2: MGHRA and YSYEKL. CDR3 nucleotide sequence: TGCGCCAGCAGCCAAGATCTCTTGCTAGCGGGAGCCGTGGGAACCGGGGAGCTGTTTTTT. This translates into CASSQDLLLAGAVGTGELFF.

The chain joins TRBV6-1 to TRBJ2-7; D ambiguous. The ends were cut back, 1 base at V and 1 base at J, with 8 bases in the middle. CDR3 length: 14 residues. CDR1 MNHNS and CDR2 SASEGT come from the germline V gene. CDR3 coding DNA: TGTGCCAGCAGTGAAGGAGGCGGTTCCTACGAGCAGTACTTC. As protein: CASSEGGGSYEQYF.

The rearrangement uses TRBV29-1 and TRBJ1-2; D not certain. Between the trimmed V and J ends, which lost 5 bases and 1 base, there was a span of 5 bases. The CDR3 runs to 11 residues. Germline V gene sequence: CDR1 SQVTM, CDR2 ANQGSEA. The CDR3 region has the DNA TGCAGCGTTCCGGGTAACTATGGCTACACCTTC. Translated, it gives CSVPGNYGYTF.